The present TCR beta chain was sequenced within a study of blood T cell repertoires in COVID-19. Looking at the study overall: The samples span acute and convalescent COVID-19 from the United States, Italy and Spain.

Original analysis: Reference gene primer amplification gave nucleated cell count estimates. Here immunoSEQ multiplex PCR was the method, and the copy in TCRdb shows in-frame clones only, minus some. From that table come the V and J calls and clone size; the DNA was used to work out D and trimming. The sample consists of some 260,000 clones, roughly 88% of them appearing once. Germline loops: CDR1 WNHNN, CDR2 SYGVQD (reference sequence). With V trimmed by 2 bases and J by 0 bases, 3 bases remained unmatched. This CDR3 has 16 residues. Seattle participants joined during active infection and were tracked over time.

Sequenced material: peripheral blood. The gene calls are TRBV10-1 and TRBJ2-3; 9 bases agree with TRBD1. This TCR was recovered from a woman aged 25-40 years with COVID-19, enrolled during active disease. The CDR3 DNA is TGCGCCAGCAGTGAGATCGGGACAGGGAGCACAGATACGCAGTATTTT. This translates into CASSEIGTGSTDTQYF.